These 27 T cell receptor beta chains share one sample of origin, sequenced in a study of blood T cell repertoires in COVID-19. Libraries were prepared by immunoSEQ multiplex PCR; TCRdb keeps only in-frame clonotypes and omits some of them. The sample yields 210,000 or so clones, approximately 90% seen once. The specimen was peripheral blood. These receptor sequences come from a woman aged 40 to 55 with acute or convalescent COVID-19.

This clone has a single count. The CDR3 is CASSGPDRDEKLFF. CDR3 nucleotides: TGTGCCAGCAGCGGACCGGACAGGGATGAAAAACTGTTTTTT. V and J are TRBV3-1 (or the pseudogene TRBV3-2) and TRBJ1-4; 8 bases are a match to TRBD1. The CDR3 length is 14 residues. V dropped 5 bases and J dropped 6; count of bases not matched to a gene: 5. Germline loops: CDR1 LGHDT, CDR2 YNNKEL (reference sequence).

The rearrangement uses TRBV19 and TRBJ1-1, with 10 bases identical to TRBD1. Germline CDR1 and CDR2: LNHDA and SQIVND (reference sequence). The CDR3 is made up of 15 amino acids. The ends lost 10 bases at V and 1 base at J; junction bases unmatched: 9. Here the CDR3 DNA reads TGTGCCACCTGGGACAGGGGTCACTCGAACACTGAAGCTTTCTTT. Encoded protein: CATWDRGHSNTEAFF.

The chain combines TRBV5-1 with TRBJ2-2; 8 nucleotides align to TRBD2. The V and J ends lost 2 bases and 0 bases, in that order; junction bases with no gene match: 0. Germline assignment: CDR1 SGHRS and CDR2 YFSETQ. This CDR3 spans 15 amino acids. As DNA, the CDR3 is TGCGCCAGCAGCTTTAGCGGGACGAACACCGGGGAGCTGTTTTTT. This sequence encodes CASSFSGTNTGELFF.

The chain carries TRBV12-3 or TRBV12-4 and TRBJ1-2; 7 bases match TRBD1. V trimming: 6 bases; J trimming: 6 bases; junction bases outside the gene matches: 4. This CDR3 spans 12 amino acids. In nucleotides, the CDR3 is TGTGCCAGCAGGAGGACAGGAGATGGCTACACCTTC. Amino acids: CASRRTGDGYTF.

This clone was picked up one time. The chain uses TRBV11-2 and TRBJ1-4; 9 bases match TRBD1. The CDR3 sequence is 15 residues long. Germline assignment: CDR1 SGHAT and CDR2 FQNNGV. V shed 5 bases, J shed 4 bases, and the junction held 5 bases outside the gene matches. In DNA form, the CDR3 reads TGTGCCAGCAGCCTACAGGGGGCCCGTAATGAAAAACTGTTTTTT. Its translation is CASSLQGARNEKLFF.

The chain combines TRBV24-1 with TRBJ1-2; TRBD1 is a possible D gene (6 bases). Trimming took off 3 bases at V and 4 bases at J, with 17 bases between the two ends. This CDR3 has 16 amino acids. Germline CDR1 reads KGHDR; CDR2 reads SFDVKD. CDR3 sequence reads: CATSDGHWGRSYGYTF. The CDR3, as DNA: TGTGCCACCAGTGATGGGCATTGGGGGCGAAGCTATGGCTACACCTTC.

The chain recombines TRBV5-1 with TRBJ1-3; 7 nucleotides line up with TRBD1. Germline V gene data show CDR1 as SGHRS and CDR2 as YFSETQ. This CDR3 spans 17 amino acids. Trimming at V came to 3 bases and at J to 0 bases, leaving 9 bases not matched to a gene. The CDR3 DNA reads TGCGCCAGCAGCTCAAATACACAGGGGTCCTCTGGAAACACCATATATTTT. Protein sequence: CASSSNTQGSSGNTIYF.

A word on this clone: Within the sample, other DNA sequences also encode this same CDR3. The V call is TRBV5-1, the J call TRBJ2-3; D uncertain. Trimming pared 0 bases from V and 1 base from J, leaving 6 bases between. The CDR3 length is 14 residues. CDR1 is SGHRS and CDR2 is YFSETQ in the germline V gene. The CDR3 DNA reads TGCGCCAGCAGCTTGGAAGGAGGCACAGATACGCAGTATTTT. It yields the protein CASSLEGGTDTQYF.

This chain uses TRBV2 with TRBJ2-2, with D perhaps TRBD1 (5 bases). Germline loops: CDR1 SNHLY, CDR2 FYNNEI. CDR3 length: 14 residues. Trimming left V 6 bases short and J 5 bases short, with 13 bases between. The CDR3 nucleotides read TGTGCCAGCAGGTCGGCCAGGGTGACCGGGGAGCTGTTTTTT. Its translation is CASRSARVTGELFF. The whole variable domain, remainder taken from reference TRBV2 and TRBJ2-2, is EPEVTQTPSHQVTQMGQEVILRCVPISNHLYFYWYRQILGQKVEFLVSFYNNEISEKSEIFDDQFSVERPDGSNFTLKIRSTKLEDSAMYFCASRSARVTGELFFGEGSRLTVL.

The CDR3 DNA sequence: TGTGCCGGCACCGGGACAGGGGGCGTTGGCTACACCTTC. Amino acids: CAGTGTGGVGYTF. V usage is TRBV30 and J usage is TRBJ1-2; 12 bases line up with TRBD1. V was clipped by 8 bases and J by 7 bases; unmatched bases: 8. There are 13 residues in the CDR3. Germline lookup yields CDR1 GTSNPN and CDR2 SVGIG (reference sequence).

This chain uses TRBV5-5 with TRBJ1-5; 10 bases line up with TRBD1. The CDR3 sequence is 15 residues long. With V trimmed by 3 bases and J by 0 bases, 0 bases remained unmatched. In germline, CDR1 is SGHKS, CDR2 YYEKEE (reference sequence). The DNA of the CDR3 is TGTGCCAGCAGCTGGACAGGGGGTAGCAATCAGCCCCAGCATTTT. This codes for CASSWTGGSNQPQHF.

A single count supports this clone. This chain links TRBV19 with TRBJ1-1, with D possibly TRBD1 on 6 matching bases. This CDR3 comprises 17 residues. V lost 5 bases to trimming and J lost 6 bases, with 25 bases between them. CDR1 and CDR2 from the germline V gene are LNHDA and SQIVND (reference sequence). The DNA of the CDR3 is TGTGCCAGTAGTGACAACAGGGCTCAACTCGAAGGCCCTGAAGCTTTCTTT. Protein product: CASSDNRAQLEGPEAFF.

This chain connects TRBV11-2 to TRBJ1-4; 9 bases map to TRBD1. The CDR3 covers 15 residues. Looked up from germline, CDR1 is SGHAT and CDR2 is FQNNGV. The V gene end was trimmed by 5 bases and the J gene end by 8 bases; junction bases not matched to a gene: 9. The CDR3 here is CASSEMGQGSEKLFF. In nucleotides, the CDR3 is TGTGCCAGCAGCGAAATGGGACAGGGCTCCGAAAAACTGTTTTTT.

This clone was counted once. The chain is built from TRBV4-1 and TRBJ2-5; maybe TRBD1 (7 bases). CDR3 length: 17 residues. Germline V CDR1 and CDR2: MGHRA, YSYEKL. Trimming shortened V by 6 bases and J by 2 bases, and 22 bases separated the two germline ends. The CDR3 nucleotides read TGCGCCAGCAGATCGGGGAGAGGTCAGGGGGGTCAAGAGACCCAGTACTTC. This translates into CASRSGRGQGGQETQYF.

This clone was counted a single time. The chain is built from TRBV19 and TRBJ1-1; TRBD1 might be the D (6 bases). CDR1 is LNHDA and CDR2 is SQIVND in the germline V gene (reference sequence). With 5 bases removed from V and 2 bases from J, the gap between germline ends came to 12 bases. The CDR3 contains 14 residues. The CDR3 here is CASSPGTPNTEAFF. CDR3 DNA sequence: TGTGCCAGTAGTCCCGGGACACCTAACACTGAAGCTTTCTTT.

The gene calls are TRBV19 and TRBJ1-5; maybe TRBD1 (5 bases). The CDR3 loop spans 14 amino acids. Germline assignment: CDR1 LNHDA and CDR2 SQIVND (reference sequence). V gave up 6 bases and J gave up 1 base, with 10 bases separating them. CDR3 protein: CASRQGLSNQPQHF. CDR3 DNA sequence: TGTGCCAGTAGGCAGGGTTTGAGCAATCAGCCCCAGCATTTT.

This chain uses TRBV7-7 with TRBJ2-1; D gene unclear. The CDR3 loop spans 13 amino acids. V gave up 2 bases and J gave up 7 bases, with 9 bases separating them. The germline gives CDR1 SSHAT, CDR2 FNYEAQ (reference sequence). The CDR3 spells CASSLLAENEQFF. The CDR3 nucleotides read TGTGCCAGCAGCTTACTCGCGGAAAATGAGCAGTTCTTC.

The V gene is TRBV7-8, the J gene TRBJ2-1, with 12 nucleotides matching TRBD2. The CDR3 length is 16 residues. Germline V gene sequence: CDR1 SGHVS, CDR2 FQNEAQ. V lost 5 bases, J lost 9 bases, and 11 bases stayed unmatched. CDR3 sequence reads: CASSPSRLAGGPEQFF. The CDR3 DNA reads TGTGCCAGCAGCCCAAGTAGGCTAGCGGGGGGGCCTGAGCAGTTCTTC. The complete variable domain, with remaining parts taken from reference TRBV7-8 and TRBJ2-1, reads GAGVSQSPRYKVAKRGQDVALRCDPISGHVSLFWYQQALGQGPEFLTYFQNEAQLDKSGLPSDRFFAERPEGSVSTLKIQRTQQEDSAVYLCASSPSRLAGGPEQFFGPGTRLTVL.

The gene calls are TRBV14 and TRBJ2-3; D is possibly TRBD2 (5 bases). The CDR3 has 15 residues. V lost 1 base and J lost 5, with 13 bases in between. The germline CDR1 and CDR2 sequences are SGHDN and FVKESK. CDR3 protein: CASSQGASNRDTQYF. CDR3 bases: TGTGCCAGCAGCCAAGGGGCTAGCAATAGAGATACGCAGTATTTT.

V usage is TRBV2 and J usage is TRBJ1-4; maybe TRBD1 (6 bases). Germline CDR1 SNHLY, CDR2 FYNNEI. The CDR3 covers 14 residues. Trimming took 6 bases from V and 4 from J, leaving 12 bases between them. The CDR3 nucleotides are TGTGCCAGCAGAGCAGGGGTCTATAATGAAAAACTGTTTTTT. It is translated as CASRAGVYNEKLFF.

V gene TRBV18 combines with J gene TRBJ1-5, with a tentative D call TRBD1 (5 bases). This CDR3 spans 15 amino acids. Germline CDR1 is KGHSH and CDR2 is LQKENI. The V gene lost 4 bases and the J gene lost 0 bases, with 10 bases spanning the gap. The CDR3 DNA reads TGTGCCAGCTCACTGCAGGGCCATAGCAATCAGCCCCAGCATTTT. Translated: CASSLQGHSNQPQHF.

Worth noting for this clone: The sample contains more than one DNA sequence encoding this CDR3. J is TRBJ1-1 and V is TRBV2; 10 bases match TRBD1. This CDR3 is 17 amino acids long. Losses at the gene ends were 3 bases for V and 5 bases for J; bases not matched to a gene: 12. Germline lookup yields CDR1 SNHLY and CDR2 FYNNEI. The DNA for the CDR3 is TGTGCCAGCAGTGAGGTCGCCCCGGGACAGGGGAGTACTGAAGCTTTCTTT. As protein: CASSEVAPGQGSTEAFF.

This clone was seen more than once but under ten times. The chain combines TRBV6-6 with TRBJ2-2; weak D call: TRBD1 (6 bases). The CDR3 totals 15 residues. Trimming shortened V by 0 bases and J by 6 bases, and 11 bases separated the two germline ends. Germline CDR1 and CDR2: MNHNY and SVGAGI (reference sequence). CDR3 amino acids: CASSYSTGIAGELFF. CDR3 bases: TGTGCCAGCAGTTACTCGACAGGAATAGCCGGGGAGCTGTTTTTT.

The V gene is TRBV5-1, the J gene TRBJ1-4; 10 bases agree with TRBD1. The V and J ends lost 3 bases and 5 bases, in that order; junction bases with no gene match: 4. Germline V gene data show CDR1 as SGHRS and CDR2 as YFSETQ. The length of the CDR3 is 15 residues. CDR3 in amino acids: CASSSTGGLNEKLFF. As DNA, the CDR3 is TGCGCCAGCAGCTCGACAGGGGGCCTCAATGAAAAACTGTTTTTT.

About this clone: The same CDR3 also results from other DNA sequences found in this sample. The chain combines TRBV6-5 with TRBJ1-3; TRBD1 matches at 7 bases. With 6 bases clipped from V and 2 bases from J, the junction kept 4 bases outside the gene matches. The CDR3 runs 14 residues. The V gene's germline CDR1 is MNHEY and CDR2 SVGAGI. Here the CDR3 reads CASSPDRAGNTIYF. CDR3 nucleotide sequence: TGTGCCAGCAGCCCCGACAGGGCTGGAAACACCATATATTTT.

This rearrangement joins TRBV25-1 to TRBJ2-4, with D hard to call. Per germline, CDR1 MGHDK and CDR2 SYGVNS. V dropped 6 bases and J dropped 0 bases, with 6 bases sitting between them. This CDR3 has 13 amino acids. The CDR3: CASSVGAKNIQYF. The CDR3 DNA reads TGTGCCAGCAGCGTCGGAGCCAAAAACATTCAGTACTTC.

This clone was seen a handful of times. The V call is TRBV3-1 (or the pseudogene TRBV3-2), the J call TRBJ1-5; D unresolved. Per the germline V gene, CDR1 is LGHDT and CDR2 is YNNKEL (reference sequence). The CDR3 loop spans 16 amino acids. Deletions cut 1 base from V and 2 bases from J, with 12 bases between. The CDR3 reads CASSQGGGLGNQPQHF. In nucleotides, the CDR3 is TGTGCCAGCAGCCAAGGAGGCGGGTTGGGCAATCAGCCCCAGCATTTT.